This T cell receptor (beta chain) comes out of a study of memory CD4+ T cells and cytomegalovirus serostatus. Single viable CD3+CD4+CD8-CD45RO+ cells were sorted as the memory CD4+ T cells. Donors' CMV status reflects serum IgG against pp150, pp28, p38, p52. Positive selection with CD4 microbeads enriched total CD4+ T cells. Study outcomes and limitations: CMV serostatus prediction reached median AUC roughly 0.95, or 0.91 with US-trained model.

The assay was immunoSEQ multiplex PCR, and TCRdb's table has in-frame clones only and misses some. The sample has about 82,000 clones, over 80% seen once. As concerns this clone: What it binds is not known.

This TCR was recovered from an adult in good health and CMV-seronegative. The specimen sequenced was memory CD4+ T cells from blood.

CDR3 DNA: TGTGCCAGCTCACCAACAACCCTAGCCGGTTACGAGCAGTACTTC. It translates to CASSPTTLAGYEQYF. J is TRBJ2-7 and V is TRBV18, with D possibly being TRBD2 (5 bases). The CDR3 is made up of 15 amino acids. Germline loops: CDR1 KGHSH, CDR2 LQKENI. The V and J ends lost 2 bases and 4 bases respectively, with 15 bases between them.